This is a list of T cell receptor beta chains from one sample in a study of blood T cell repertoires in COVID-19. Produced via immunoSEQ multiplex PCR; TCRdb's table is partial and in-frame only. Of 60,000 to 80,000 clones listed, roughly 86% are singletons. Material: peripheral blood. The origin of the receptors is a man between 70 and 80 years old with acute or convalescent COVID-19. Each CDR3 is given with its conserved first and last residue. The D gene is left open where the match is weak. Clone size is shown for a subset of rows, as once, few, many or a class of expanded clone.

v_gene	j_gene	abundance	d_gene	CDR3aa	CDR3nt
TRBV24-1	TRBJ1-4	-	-	CATRGVPNEKLFF	TGTGCCACCAGAGGGGTTCCTAATGAAAAACTGTTTTTT
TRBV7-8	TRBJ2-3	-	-	CASTSSTDTQYF	TGTGCCAGCACTAGCAGCACAGATACGCAGTATTTT
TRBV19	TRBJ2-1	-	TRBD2	CASSSSGNAYNEQFF	TGTGCCAGTAGTTCCAGCGGGAACGCCTACAATGAGCAGTTCTTC
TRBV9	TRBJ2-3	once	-	CASSVQGLGTDTQYF	TGTGCCAGCAGCGTCCAGGGTTTGGGCACAGATACGCAGTATTTT
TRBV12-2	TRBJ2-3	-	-	CASRLVLASGGADTQYF	TGTGCAAGTCGCTTAGTGTTGGCTAGCGGGGGGGCCGATACGCAGTATTTT
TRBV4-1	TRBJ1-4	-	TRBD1	CASSQDPGTGGREKLFF	TGCGCCAGCAGCCAAGACCCGGGGACAGGGGGTCGTGAAAAACTGTTTTTT
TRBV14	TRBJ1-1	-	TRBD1	CASKRVTGVNTEAFF	TGTGCCAGCAAAAGGGTGACAGGGGTGAACACTGAAGCTTTCTTT
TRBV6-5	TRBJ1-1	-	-	CASSSAGFNAFF	TGTGCCAGCAGTTCAGCAGGGTTCAATGCTTTCTTT
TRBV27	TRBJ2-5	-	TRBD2	CASRSKGTSGRETQYF	TGTGCCAGCAGATCTAAGGGGACTAGCGGGAGGGAGACCCAGTACTTC
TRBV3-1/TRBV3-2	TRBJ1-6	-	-	CASRERRGSSPLHF	TGTGCCAGCAGGGAAAGGCGAGGGAGTTCACCCCTCCACTTT
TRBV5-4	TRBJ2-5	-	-	CASSTGLMETQYF	TGTGCCAGCAGCACCGGACTAATGGAGACCCAGTACTTC
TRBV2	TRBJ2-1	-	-	CASTLGSSYNEQFF	TGTGCCAGCACGCTCGGGAGCTCCTACAATGAGCAGTTCTTC
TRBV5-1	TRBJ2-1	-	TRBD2	CASINFETSGRFGNEQFF	TGCGCCAGCATAAACTTCGAGACTAGCGGGAGGTTTGGGAATGAGCAGTTCTTC
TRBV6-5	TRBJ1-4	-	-	CATSQEEANEKLFF	TGTGCCACGTCCCAGGAGGAGGCTAATGAAAAACTGTTTTTT
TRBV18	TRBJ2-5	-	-	CASSPTRGTETQYF	TGTGCCAGCTCCCCGACAAGGGGAACAGAGACCCAGTACTTC
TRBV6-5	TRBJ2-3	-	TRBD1	CASRTGTGGTDTQYF	TGTGCCAGCAGAACCGGGACAGGCGGCACAGATACGCAGTATTTT
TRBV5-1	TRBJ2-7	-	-	CASSLGGTGAYEQYF	TGCGCCAGCAGCTTGGGGGGGACTGGTGCCTACGAGCAGTACTTC
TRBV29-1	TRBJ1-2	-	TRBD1	CSVRGSWGGYTF	TGCAGCGTCAGGGGGTCCTGGGGTGGCTACACCTTC
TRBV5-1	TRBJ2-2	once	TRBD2	CASSLGPSGGSAGELFF	TGCGCCAGCAGCTTGGGTCCTAGCGGGGGGTCCGCCGGGGAGCTGTTTTTT
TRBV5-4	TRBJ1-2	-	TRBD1	CASSSADRGRLGYTF	TGTGCCAGCAGCAGCGCCGACAGGGGGCGATTAGGCTACACCTTC
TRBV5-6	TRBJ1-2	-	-	CASSLEGYYGYTF	TGTGCCAGCAGCTTGGAGGGGTACTATGGCTACACCTTC
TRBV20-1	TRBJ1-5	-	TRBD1	CSASTGQAHNQPQHF	TGCAGTGCTAGTACGGGACAGGCCCACAATCAGCCCCAGCATTTT
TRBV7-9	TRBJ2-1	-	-	CASSLVLGSSYNEQFF	TGTGCCAGCAGCTTAGTTCTGGGGAGCTCCTACAATGAGCAGTTCTTC
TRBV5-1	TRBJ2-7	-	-	CASSLLQGPYEQYF	TGCGCCAGCAGCTTGCTACAGGGCCCCTACGAGCAGTACTTC
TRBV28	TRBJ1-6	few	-	CASSLRWGGEGSPLHF	TGTGCCAGCAGTTTACGTTGGGGGGGGGAAGGATCACCCCTCCACTTT
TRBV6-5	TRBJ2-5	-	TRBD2	CASLAGGFQETQYF	TGTGCCAGCTTAGCGGGGGGCTTTCAAGAGACCCAGTACTTC
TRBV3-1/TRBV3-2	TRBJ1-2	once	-	CASSLSYGYTF	TGTGCCAGCAGCTTATCGTATGGCTACACCTTC
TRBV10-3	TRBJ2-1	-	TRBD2	CAISVGASGGEQFF	TGTGCCATCAGTGTAGGAGCTAGCGGCGGTGAGCAGTTCTTC
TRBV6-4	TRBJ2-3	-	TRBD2	CASSDSLAGRADTQYF	TGTGCCAGCAGTGACTCGTTGGCGGGGAGGGCAGATACGCAGTATTTT
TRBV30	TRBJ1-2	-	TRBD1	CAWSVPSLQGAGYTF	TGTGCCTGGAGTGTACCATCTCTACAGGGGGCTGGCTACACCTTC
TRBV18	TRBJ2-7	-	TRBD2	CASSPSGSYEQYF	TGTGCCAGCTCCCCCAGCGGGAGCTACGAGCAGTACTTC
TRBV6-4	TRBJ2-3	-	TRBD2	CASSPSGEGRTDTQYF	TGTGCCAGCAGTCCCTCGGGGGAGGGCCGGACAGATACGCAGTATTTT
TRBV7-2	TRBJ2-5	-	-	CASSEMGGGIIETQYF	TGTGCCAGCAGCGAAATGGGTGGGGGCATCATAGAGACCCAGTACTTC
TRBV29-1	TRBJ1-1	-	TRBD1	CSVRGTAKTEAFF	TGCAGCGTTAGGGGGACAGCAAAAACTGAAGCTTTCTTT
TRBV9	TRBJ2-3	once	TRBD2	CASSVQGLAGTDTQYF	TGTGCCAGCAGCGTACAGGGACTAGCGGGCACAGATACGCAGTATTTT
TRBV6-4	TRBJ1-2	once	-	CASSDSSLAGEIRGYTF	TGTGCCAGCAGTGACTCGAGTTTGGCAGGGGAGATTCGGGGCTACACCTTC
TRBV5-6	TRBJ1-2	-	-	CASSFLGFEGTYYGYTF	TGTGCCAGCAGCTTTTTAGGGTTTGAGGGCACTTACTATGGCTACACCTTC
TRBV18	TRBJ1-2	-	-	CASSLGGGMYGYTF	TGTGCCAGCTCCCTCGGGGGAGGGATGTATGGCTACACCTTC
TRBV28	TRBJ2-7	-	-	CASSSTYEQYF	TGTGCCAGCAGTTCGACTTACGAGCAGTACTTC
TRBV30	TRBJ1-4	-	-	CAWSSPARLKLFF	TGTGCCTGGAGCTCCCCCGCTAGGCTAAAACTGTTTTTT
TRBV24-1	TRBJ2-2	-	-	CATSEKYTGNTGELFF	TGTGCCACCAGTGAGAAATATACAGGGAACACCGGGGAGCTGTTTTTT
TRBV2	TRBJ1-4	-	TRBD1	CASSVTAGGEKLFF	TGTGCCAGCAGTGTGACAGCAGGGGGTGAAAAACTGTTTTTT